Below, 26 T cell receptor beta chains from the same sample are listed, as sequenced in a study of beta chain features in type 1 diabetes. Study-level results: Significant though moderate, a shortening of TCRB CDR3s appeared in all four CD4+ subsets of Type 1 diabetes patients.

Expressed TCRB transcripts were sequenced because the isolated RNA had all been reverse transcribed beforehand. Sequenced by immunoSEQ multiplex PCR; TCRdb stores in-frame clones only, minus some. The data contain fewer than 55,000 clones, less than 55% of them seen just once; the ten biggest clones take up over 1.1%. The antigens these receptors bind are not known. Sample: Tregs from blood. The receptors were sampled from a man aged 25-45 years with type 1 diabetes.

This clone was found a few times. This chain uses TRBV28 with TRBJ2-7, with TRBD1 matching over 10 bases. The V gene end was trimmed by 6 bases and the J gene end by 5 bases; junction bases not matched to a gene: 10. CDR1 is MDHEN, CDR2 SYDVKM, per germline. The CDR3 covers 15 residues. This CDR3 reads CASRSGTGELDEQYF. The CDR3 bases are TGTGCCAGCAGGTCCGGGACAGGGGAGTTGGACGAGCAGTACTTC.

This clone has a handful of counts. The chain combines TRBV29-1 with TRBJ1-1; the D is unclear. CDR1 SQVTM and CDR2 ANQGSEA come from the germline V gene. This CDR3 comprises 12 residues. The CDR3 here is CSGEKQQLGAFF. The CDR3 DNA reads TGCAGTGGGGAGAAGCAGCAGTTGGGAGCTTTCTTT.

CDR3 residues: CAISVPGTDNYGYTF. In DNA, the CDR3 is TGTGCCATCTCGGTACCCGGGACAGATAACTATGGCTACACCTTC. J is TRBJ1-2 and V is TRBV10-3; TRBD1 aligns across 7 bases. Germline lookup yields CDR1 ENHRY and CDR2 SYGVKD. This CDR3 comprises 15 residues. V shed 8 bases, J shed 1 base, and the junction held 10 bases outside the gene matches.

This clone was recorded a few times. The chain is built from TRBV7-3 and TRBJ2-1, with TRBD2 as a possible D gene (6 bases). The germline CDR1 and CDR2 sequences are SGHTA and FQGTGA. CDR3 length equals 15 residues. Trimming pared 3 bases from V and 2 bases from J, leaving 11 bases between. DNA for the CDR3: TGTGCCAGCAGCTTTTTTAGCGGTCCCTACAATGAGCAGTTCTTC. Its protein is CASSFFSGPYNEQFF.

J is TRBJ2-1 and V is TRBV6-1, with D perhaps matching TRBD2 (5 bases). The CDR3 sequence is 11 residues long. The germline V gene encodes CDR1 MNHNS and CDR2 SASEGT. The ends were cut back, 5 bases at V and 15 bases at J, with 14 bases in the middle. CDR3 coding DNA: TGTGCCAGCAGTTACGCACTAGGCTTGTTCTTC. This encodes CASSYALGLFF.

This clone was observed a few times. The CDR3, as DNA: TGCAGTGCTGGGGGCTATAATGAGCAGTTCTTC. It yields the protein CSAGGYNEQFF. V usage is TRBV20-1 and J usage is TRBJ2-1; possible D gene TRBD1, 6 bases. V gave up 5 bases and J gave up 7 bases, with 9 bases separating them. Germline V gives CDR1 DFQATT, CDR2 SNEGSKA (reference sequence). The CDR3 loop spans 11 amino acids.

This clone was found a few times. V and J are TRBV28 and TRBJ2-1; 7 bases line up with TRBD1. With 2 bases clipped from V and 15 bases from J, the junction kept 13 bases outside the gene matches. CDR1 and CDR2 from the germline V gene are MDHEN and SYDVKM. The CDR3 extends over 14 amino acids. CDR3 region: CASSLSPGQQILFF. The CDR3 nucleotides are TGTGCCAGCAGTTTAAGCCCGGGACAGCAAATCTTGTTCTTC.

This clone was counted only a few times. The chain employs TRBV6-5 and TRBJ2-5; TRBD1 matches 9 bases. J gave up 5 bases and V 7 bases, and 5 bases lay outside the gene matches. The CDR3 covers 13 residues. CDR1 and CDR2 (germline): MNHEY, SVGAGI. In DNA form, the CDR3 reads TGTGCCAGCACCGGGACAGGGTACGAGACCCAGTACTTC. Its translation is CASTGTGYETQYF.

This clone appeared a few times. The chain recombines TRBV7-2 with TRBJ2-1; 7 positions agree with TRBD2. The germline gives CDR1 SGHTA, CDR2 FQGNSA. Losses at the gene ends were 2 bases for V and 8 bases for J; bases not matched to a gene: 9. The CDR3 is made up of 15 amino acids. CDR3 nucleotide sequence: TGTGCCAGCAGCTTATCTAGCGGAGGGGCCGATGAGCAGTTCTTC. This sequence encodes CASSLSSGGADEQFF.

This clone showed up just a few times. This sequence joins TRBV27 and TRBJ2-2; 9 positions match TRBD2. The CDR3 contains 14 residues. CDR1 and CDR2 from the germline V gene are MNHEY and SMNVEV (reference sequence). The J segment lost 7 bases and the V segment lost 6 bases, leaving 6 bases of the junction unmatched. The CDR3 here is CASSQIAGDGELFF. CDR3 DNA sequence: TGTGCCAGCAGCCAGATAGCGGGGGACGGGGAGCTGTTTTTT.

The chain uses TRBV14 and TRBJ2-1, with TRBD2 matching 8 bases. CDR1 is SGHDN and CDR2 is FVKESK in the germline V gene. This CDR3 region has 17 residues. J gave up 8 bases and V 0 bases, and 12 bases lay outside the gene matches. CDR3 nucleotide sequence: TGTGCCAGCAGCCAAGATCGGGTGGGCGGGAGGAGAGATGAGCAGTTCTTC. This gives the protein CASSQDRVGGRRDEQFF. Full variable domain (outside the CDR3, taken from reference TRBV14 and TRBJ2-1): EAGVTQFPSHSVIEKGQTVTLRCDPISGHDNLYWYRRVMGKEIKFLLHFVKESKQDESGMPNNRFLAERTGGTYSTLKVQPAELEDSGVYFCASSQDRVGGRRDEQFFGPGTRLTVL.

Only a few counts were recorded for this clone. CDR3 in DNA: TGTGCCAGTAGTAAAGAGGGGGCGGGCAATCAGCCCCAGCATTTT. This translates into CASSKEGAGNQPQHF. This rearrangement joins TRBV19 to TRBJ1-5; 7 bases agree with TRBD1. Germline-derived CDR1 and CDR2 are LNHDA and SQIVND (reference sequence). J lost 2 bases, V lost 4 bases, and 5 bases had no gene match. The CDR3 is 15 amino acids.

The chain has TRBV28 and TRBJ1-1; 7 bases line up with TRBD1. The germline CDR1 and CDR2 sequences are MDHEN and SYDVKM. The V segment lost 10 bases and the J segment 3 bases; nucleotides outside the gene matches: 14. This CDR3 is 15 amino acids long. The CDR3 here is CATTIRGKLDTEAFF. CDR3 sequence (DNA): TGTGCCACCACAATCAGGGGGAAGTTGGACACTGAAGCTTTCTTT.

The chain uses TRBV14 and TRBJ2-3; TRBD2 matches at 9 bases. Per germline, CDR1 SGHDN and CDR2 FVKESK. The V and J ends lost 1 base and 3 bases, in that order; junction bases with no gene match: 11. The CDR3 length is 18 residues. As DNA, the CDR3 is TGTGCCAGCAGCCAAGGGGCCCGACTAGCGGCTTTGACAGATACGCAGTATTTT. Translated, it gives CASSQGARLAALTDTQYF.

The J gene is TRBJ2-7, the V gene TRBV19; 8 nucleotides match TRBD2. The trim removed 3 bases at V and 1 base at J, leaving 5 bases unmatched. This CDR3 contains 15 residues. Germline loops: CDR1 LNHDA, CDR2 SQIVND (reference sequence). The CDR3 DNA reads as TGTGCCAGTAGTATTAGAGCGGGAGAGTCCTACGAGCAGTACTTC. This encodes CASSIRAGESYEQYF. The full variable domain, with the rest looked up from reference TRBV19 and TRBJ2-7, is DGGITQSPKYLFRKEGQNVTLSCEQNLNHDAMYWYRQDPGQGLRLIYYSQIVNDFQKGDIAEGYSVSREKKESFPLTVTSAQKNPTAFYLCASSIRAGESYEQYFGPGTRLTVT.

This clone showed up just a few times. In the same sample, other DNA sequences code for this CDR3. This sequence joins TRBV7-2 and TRBJ2-2; D is ambiguous. Looked up from germline, CDR1 is SGHTA and CDR2 is FQGNSA. This CDR3 contains 13 residues. The ends were cut back, 3 bases at V and 1 base at J, with 3 bases in the middle. The CDR3 here is CASSFMNTGELFF. CDR3 nucleotide sequence: TGTGCCAGCAGCTTTATGAACACCGGGGAGCTGTTTTTT.

V usage is TRBV6-5 and J usage is TRBJ2-6; D possibly corresponds to TRBD1 (5 bases). Trimming pared 6 bases from V and 0 bases from J, leaving 9 bases between. Germline CDR1 reads MNHEY; CDR2 reads SVGAGI. The length of the CDR3 is 15 residues. The CDR3 DNA is TGTGCCAGCAGCAGACAGTTCTCTGGGGCCAACGTCCTGACTTTC. This translates into CASSRQFSGANVLTF.

This clone has a handful of counts. The J gene is TRBJ2-7, the V gene TRBV5-6; D is uncertain. V was cut by 4 bases and J by 3 bases, with 14 bases left in between. The CDR3 covers 14 residues. Germline V lookup: CDR1 SGHDT, CDR2 YYEEEE. The CDR3 DNA reads TGTGCCAGCAGCCCAGCCTTGAGGTACTACGAGCAGTACTTC. It translates to CASSPALRYYEQYF.

CDR3 sequence reads: CASGPGQITDTQYF. Written as DNA, the CDR3 is TGCGCCAGCGGCCCGGGACAGATCACAGATACGCAGTATTTT. The V and J genes are TRBV5-1 and TRBJ2-3, with TRBD1 matching 7 bases. The germline V gene encodes CDR1 SGHRS and CDR2 YFSETQ. CDR3 length equals 14 residues. V lost 7 bases, J lost 2 bases, and 7 bases stayed unmatched.

The genes are TRBV2 and TRBJ2-3; D uncertain. The ends were cut back, 5 bases at V and 6 bases at J, with 6 bases in the middle. This CDR3 contains 11 residues. Germline assignment: CDR1 SNHLY and CDR2 FYNNEI. CDR3 protein: CASSQTDTQYF. CDR3 sequence (DNA): TGTGCCAGCAGTCAAACTGATACGCAGTATTTT.

The table lists this clone with a count of one. CDR3 nucleotide sequence: TGTGCCAGCAGCCAAGATCGGGGAGGGGACAACTATGGCTACACCTTC. Amino acids: CASSQDRGGDNYGYTF. This chain links TRBV14 with TRBJ1-2; D perhaps matches TRBD1 (5 bases). The CDR3 runs 16 residues. Germline CDR1 and CDR2: SGHDN and FVKESK. With 0 bases removed from V and 2 bases from J, the gap between germline ends came to 13 bases.

The sample holds one count of this clone. This chain connects TRBV18 to TRBJ1-1; D unresolved. CDR1 and CDR2 from the germline V gene are KGHSH and LQKENI. CDR3 length equals 16 residues. Trimming stripped 1 base from V and 1 base from J, with 13 bases between. This chain's CDR3 is CASSPLNREPNTEAFF. CDR3 nucleotide sequence: TGTGCCAGCTCACCACTAAACAGAGAGCCGAACACTGAAGCTTTCTTT. Looking up the rest from reference TRBV18 and TRBJ1-1 gives the full variable domain: NAGVMQNPRHLVRRRGQEARLRCSPMKGHSHVYWYRQLPEEGLKFMVYLQKENIIDESGMPKERFSAEFPKEGPSILRIQQVVRGDSAAYFCASSPLNREPNTEAFFGQGTRLTVV.

There are a few counts of this clone. The chain uses TRBV5-1 and TRBJ2-1; 16 bases agree with TRBD2. The length of the CDR3 is 21 residues. V lost 4 bases, J lost 7 bases, and 20 bases stayed unmatched. Germline-derived CDR1 and CDR2 are SGHRS and YFSETQ. CDR3 nucleotides: TGCGCCAGCAGCCCAGAAAGTGGGACTAGCGGGAGGGCCGGATTTTGGAATGAGCAGTTCTTC. Its translation: CASSPESGTSGRAGFWNEQFF.

This clone was counted a few times. V gene TRBV7-2 combines with J gene TRBJ2-5; TRBD1 matches at 7 bases. Germline assignment: CDR1 SGHTA and CDR2 FQGNSA. This CDR3 spans 16 amino acids. Trimming took 1 base from V and 2 from J; bases not matched to a gene: 7. The CDR3 loop is CASSLVPGTAQETQYF. In DNA form, the CDR3 reads TGTGCCAGCAGCTTAGTCCCCGGGACAGCACAAGAGACCCAGTACTTC. Full variable domain (outside the CDR3, taken from reference TRBV7-2 and TRBJ2-5): GAGVSQSPSNKVTEKGKDVELRCDPISGHTALYWYRQSLGQGLEFLIYFQGNSAPDKSGLPSDRFSAERTGGSVSTLTIQRTQQEDSAVYLCASSLVPGTAQETQYFGPGTRLLVL.

The table lists this clone with a few counts. J is TRBJ2-3 and V is TRBV7-6; possibly TRBD2 for D (5 bases). The V end lost 4 bases, the J end lost 11 bases, and 13 bases lay between the germline ends. CDR1 and CDR2 (germline): SGHVS, FNYEAQ. CDR3 length equals 12 residues. The CDR3 bases are TGTGCCAGCAGCTCCTGGACTCCTAGGCAGTATTTT. Its translation is CASSSWTPRQYF.

This clone has a handful of counts. The chain recombines TRBV28 with TRBJ2-1, with 13 bases lining up with TRBD2. The CDR3 spans 16 residues. The germline CDR1 and CDR2 sequences are MDHEN and SYDVKM. With V trimmed by 3 bases and J by 6 bases, 5 bases remained unmatched. The CDR3 DNA follows: TGTGCCAGCAGTTTTGGACTAGCGGGAGATCGCAATGAGCAGTTCTTC. This codes for CASSFGLAGDRNEQFF.